These 30 T cell receptor beta chains were all obtained from the same sample, sequenced in a study of cytomegalovirus exposure and HLA in healthy donors. The PCR used 60 Vbeta and 13 Jbeta primers. The data were produced by immunoSEQ multiplex PCR, yet TCRdb's version contains in-frame clones alone and is incomplete. The table lists 35,000 to 40,000 clones, 66% of them singletons. What was sequenced was PBMCs. All receptors come from a man over 45 in good health and CMV-seropositive.

The chain uses TRBV29-1 and TRBJ2-3; no clear D gene. Trimming took 7 bases from V and 4 from J, leaving 9 bases between them. The CDR3 totals 11 residues. Germline loops: CDR1 SQVTM, CDR2 ANQGSEA. The chain's CDR3 is CSGGQADTQYF. Here the CDR3 DNA reads TGCAGCGGAGGTCAAGCAGATACGCAGTATTTT.

This clone has just a few counts. This rearrangement joins TRBV13 to TRBJ2-5; a possible D gene is TRBD2 (6 bases). Germline lookup yields CDR1 PRHDT and CDR2 FYEKMQ (reference sequence). The V gene lost 5 bases and the J gene lost 2 bases, with 18 bases spanning the gap. The CDR3 length is 16 residues. This chain's CDR3 is CASSPASGLLQETQYF. For the CDR3, the DNA is TGTGCCAGCAGCCCCGCAAGCGGGCTCCTACAAGAGACCCAGTACTTC.

V usage is TRBV9 and J usage is TRBJ1-3, with D possibly TRBD1 on 5 matching bases. CDR1 is SGDLS, CDR2 YYNGEE, per germline. With 4 bases removed from V and 8 bases from J, the gap between germline ends came to 13 bases. This CDR3 spans 13 amino acids. CDR3: CASSPARADTIYF. CDR3 DNA sequence: TGTGCCAGCAGCCCGGCCAGGGCAGACACCATATATTTT. The full variable domain, with the rest looked up from reference TRBV9 and TRBJ1-3, is DSGVTQTPKHLITATGQRVTLRCSPRSGDLSVYWYQQSLDQGLQFLIQYYNGEERAKGNILERFSAQQFPDLHSELNLSSLELGDSALYFCASSPARADTIYFGEGSWLTVV.

This sequence joins TRBV21-1 and TRBJ1-1; TRBD1 reflects the table's D call only, with no check against the DNA. TRBV21-1 is deemed a pseudogene. CDR3 length equals 19 residues. The CDR3 loop reads CASSKVGQDKELENTEAFF. CDR3 in DNA: TGTGCCAGCAGCAAAGTAGGACAGGACAAAGAACTAGAGAACACTGAAGCTTTCTTT.

J is TRBJ2-1 and V is TRBV2; 8 bases are a match to TRBD2. V lost 6 bases and J lost 8; bases outside the gene matches: 6. The CDR3 consists of 13 residues. Germline CDR1 SNHLY, CDR2 FYNNEI. The CDR3 is CASSDGLAHEQFF. In nucleotides, the CDR3 is TGTGCCAGCAGCGATGGACTAGCCCATGAGCAGTTCTTC.

The rearrangement joins TRBV6-5 to TRBJ1-4; no definite D call. The CDR3 loop spans 14 amino acids. The ends were cut back, 4 bases at V and 3 bases at J, with 9 bases in the middle. The germline gives CDR1 MNHEY, CDR2 SVGAGI. CDR3 coding DNA: TGTGCCAGCAGTTCCAGGAGGCCTAATGAAAAACTGTTTTTT. Its translation: CASSSRRPNEKLFF.

The chain employs TRBV6-6 and TRBJ2-3, with 8 bases matching TRBD1. The CDR3 is 15 residues long. Germline lookup yields CDR1 MNHNY and CDR2 SVGAGI (reference sequence). V was pared by 0 bases and J by 3 bases, with 2 bases of the junction left unmatched. The CDR3 loop reads CASSYSGQGTDTQYF. The CDR3 nucleotides are TGTGCCAGCAGTTACTCAGGACAGGGAACAGATACGCAGTATTTT.

The sample holds one count of this clone. V and J are TRBV4-2 and TRBJ2-5; possibly TRBD1 for D (5 bases). CDR1 and CDR2 (germline): LGHNA, YNFKEQ. The V and J ends lost 8 bases and 2 bases respectively, with 12 bases between them. The CDR3 totals 13 residues. In nucleotides, the CDR3 is TGTGCCAGCGGTTCAGGGCAGCAAGAGACCCAGTACTTC. This gives the protein CASGSGQQETQYF.

This sequence joins TRBV9 and TRBJ2-7; perhaps TRBD1 as D (5 bases). V was cut by 3 bases and J by 3 bases, with 16 bases left in between. This CDR3 has 15 amino acids. Germline CDR1 reads SGDLS; CDR2 reads YYNGEE. Written as DNA, the CDR3 is TGTGCCAGCAGCGCCCACGAGGCAGGGATCTACGAGCAGTACTTC. Translated, it gives CASSAHEAGIYEQYF.

This clone appeared once. The V gene is TRBV6-1, the J gene TRBJ1-2; TRBD1 agrees at 7 bases. The V and J ends lost 0 bases and 3 bases, in that order; junction bases with no gene match: 4. Germline values: CDR1 MNHNS, CDR2 SASEGT. CDR3 length equals 15 residues. The CDR3 DNA follows: TGTGCCAGCAGTGAAGCGGTTACAGGGGACTATGGCTACACCTTC. Translated: CASSEAVTGDYGYTF.

This clone was seen only once. The chain carries TRBV14 and TRBJ1-1, with D maybe TRBD1 (5 bases). The CDR3 has 13 amino acids. In germline, CDR1 is SGHDN, CDR2 FVKESK. V lost 5 bases, J lost 4 bases, and 11 bases lay in between. The CDR3 loop reads CASSFSRGTEAFF. The CDR3 DNA follows: TGTGCCAGCAGCTTTTCAAGGGGCACTGAAGCTTTCTTT.

The chain uses TRBV6-5 and TRBJ2-1, with TRBD2 matching 9 bases. There are 15 residues in the CDR3. From germline, CDR1 is MNHEY and CDR2 SVGAGI. V shed 4 bases and J 7 bases; nucleotides not matched to a gene: 8. The CDR3 nucleotides are TGTGCCAGCAGTTCCGGGACTAGCTGGGGTAATGAGCAGTTCTTC. Translating it yields CASSSGTSWGNEQFF.

The chain combines TRBV11-2 with TRBJ2-5; TRBD2 matches 10 bases. This CDR3 has 15 amino acids. V dropped 4 bases and J dropped 5; count of bases not matched to a gene: 7. The V gene's germline CDR1 is SGHAT and CDR2 FQNNGV. CDR3 sequence (DNA): TGTGCCAGCAGCTCCCTTCGACTAGCGGGTGAGACCCAGTACTTC. Protein sequence: CASSSLRLAGETQYF.

This clone was seen repeatedly, ten times or more. CDR3 region: CAISPGQGISEAFF. The CDR3 coding sequence is TGTGCCATCAGCCCGGGACAGGGAATATCTGAAGCTTTCTTT. The chain links TRBV10-3 to TRBJ1-1; 9 nucleotides agree with TRBD1. Unmatched junction bases numbered 8, after V lost 6 bases and J lost 6 bases. This CDR3 spans 14 amino acids. Germline V gives CDR1 ENHRY, CDR2 SYGVKD.

The V and J genes are TRBV5-1 and TRBJ1-1, with D perhaps matching TRBD1 (6 bases). The germline V gene encodes CDR1 SGHRS and CDR2 YFSETQ. The CDR3 is 14 amino acids. The V end was cut by 3 bases, the J end by 3 bases, with 12 bases between. CDR3 nucleotides: TGCGCCAGCAGCTCAGGGGTCTCCTACACTGAAGCTTTCTTT. This codes for CASSSGVSYTEAFF.

This chain connects TRBV4-3 to TRBJ1-1; 8 bases line up with TRBD1. Unmatched junction bases numbered 9, after V lost 6 bases and J lost 0 bases. This CDR3 spans 16 amino acids. Germline CDR1 and CDR2: LGHNA and YSLEER. The CDR3 region is CASRYSRTGLNTEAFF. CDR3 nucleotide sequence: TGCGCCAGCAGGTACAGTAGGACAGGGTTGAACACTGAAGCTTTCTTT.

This clone was recorded a few times. The chain has TRBV4-2 and TRBJ2-4; D might be TRBD2 (6 bases). V lost 1 base and J 7 bases, leaving 8 bases between the germline ends. Germline CDR1 reads LGHNA; CDR2 reads YNFKEQ. CDR3 length: 13 residues. The CDR3 region has the DNA TGTGCCAGCAGCCAAGGGGGGGAGAACATTCAGTACTTC. Translation: CASSQGGENIQYF.

This clone was found once. This chain connects TRBV6-4 to TRBJ2-5; D perhaps matches TRBD1 (7 bases). V lost 2 bases to trimming and J lost 4 bases, with 17 bases between them. CDR3 length equals 16 residues. The germline gives CDR1 MRHNA, CDR2 SNTAGT. The CDR3 sequence: CASSDPQRRGPETQYF. CDR3 DNA: TGTGCCAGCAGTGACCCCCAGAGGAGGGGGCCAGAGACCCAGTACTTC.

The genes are TRBV7-9 and TRBJ1-3; D is uncertain. V was trimmed by 8 bases and J by 3 bases, leaving 11 bases between them. Per germline, CDR1 SEHNR and CDR2 FQNEAQ (reference sequence). The CDR3 is 13 residues long. This chain's CDR3 is CASLQAGGNTIYF. Written as DNA, the CDR3 is TGTGCCAGCCTCCAAGCAGGTGGAAACACCATATATTTT.

CDR3 loop: CASMDRINEQYF. The CDR3 nucleotides read TGTGCCAGCATGGACAGGATCAACGAGCAGTACTTC. The genes are TRBV6-6 and TRBJ2-7, with TRBD1 matching over 7 bases. The germline V gene encodes CDR1 MNHNY and CDR2 SVGAGI (reference sequence). Germline trimming cut 7 bases from V and 5 bases from J; bases unmatched to any gene: 5. The CDR3 totals 12 residues.

The chain joins TRBV7-9 to TRBJ1-1; D perhaps matches TRBD1 (5 bases). Trimming removed 3 bases from V and 0 bases from J, with 5 bases in between. The CDR3 has 13 residues. CDR1 is SEHNR, CDR2 FQNEAQ, per germline (reference sequence). The CDR3 DNA reads TGTGCCAGCAGCTTCAGGGTGAACACTGAAGCTTTCTTT. Translation gives CASSFRVNTEAFF.

This chain uses TRBV7-3 with TRBJ2-1; tentative D call: TRBD2 (7 bases). Trimming stripped 5 bases from V and 5 bases from J, with 16 bases between. The germline gives CDR1 SGHTA, CDR2 FQGTGA. This CDR3 has 15 residues. The CDR3 here is CASSRRGGGDNEQFF. CDR3 coding DNA: TGTGCCAGCAGCCGTCGAGGCGGGGGCGACAATGAGCAGTTCTTC. Looking up the rest from reference TRBV7-3 and TRBJ2-1 gives the full variable domain: GAGVSQTPSNKVTEKGKYVELRCDPISGHTALYWYRQSLGQGPEFLIYFQGTGAADDSGLPNDRFFAVRPEGSVSTLKIQRTERGDSAVYLCASSRRGGGDNEQFFGPGTRLTVL.

This rearrangement joins TRBV7-6 to TRBJ1-3; 9 bases line up with TRBD1. Germline V lookup: CDR1 SGHVS, CDR2 FNYEAQ. J gave up 3 bases and V 4 bases, and 1 base lay outside the gene matches. The CDR3 sequence is 14 residues long. CDR3 nucleotide sequence: TGTGCCAGCAGCTGGGGACAGGGTGGAAACACCATATATTTT. Translating it yields CASSWGQGGNTIYF.

The rearrangement links TRBV5-1 to TRBJ2-2; a weak D match, TRBD2 (7 bases). The CDR3 sequence is 14 residues long. The V end was cut by 5 bases, the J end by 0 bases, with 8 bases between. Germline loops: CDR1 SGHRS, CDR2 YFSETQ. The DNA of the CDR3 is TGCGCCAGCAGGGGGGGGCCGAACACCGGGGAGCTGTTTTTT. It specifies CASRGGPNTGELFF.

The chain recombines TRBV4-3 with TRBJ2-7; perhaps TRBD1 as D (6 bases). Trimming took 1 base from V and 4 from J, leaving 11 bases between them. Germline CDR1 reads LGHNA; CDR2 reads YSLEER. The CDR3 has 14 residues. The CDR3 sequence is CASSQVAGVYEQYF. The CDR3 DNA sequence: TGCGCCAGCAGCCAAGTGGCAGGGGTATACGAGCAGTACTTC.

There are a few counts of this clone. The chain employs TRBV6-6 and TRBJ1-5; tentatively, D is TRBD1 (5 bases). Germline CDR1 and CDR2: MNHNY and SVGAGI (reference sequence). This CDR3 comprises 16 residues. V was trimmed by 6 bases and J by 0 bases, leaving 15 bases between them. The CDR3 nucleotides read TGTGCCAGCAGCAATCGACAGTTCAATAGCAATCAGCCCCAGCATTTT. Amino acids: CASSNRQFNSNQPQHF.

The chain joins TRBV5-4 to TRBJ1-3, with TRBD1 matching 7 bases. V trimming: 10 bases; J trimming: 5 bases; junction bases outside the gene matches: 9. This CDR3 is built from 13 residues. Germline V gives CDR1 SGHNT, CDR2 YYREEE (reference sequence). CDR3 sequence: CAFGQDKRNTIYF. CDR3 DNA sequence: TGTGCCTTCGGACAGGACAAACGAAACACCATATATTTT.

In this sample, this clone turned up a few times. V usage is TRBV15 and J usage is TRBJ2-6, with a tentative D call TRBD1 (5 bases). Germline CDR1 and CDR2: LNHNV and YYDKDF (reference sequence). CDR3 length: 15 amino acids. The ends were cut back, 4 bases at V and 0 bases at J, with 7 bases in the middle. CDR3 DNA sequence: TGTGCCACCAGCACCGACAGCTCTGGGGCCAACGTCCTGACTTTC. Protein product: CATSTDSSGANVLTF.

This chain uses TRBV27 with TRBJ2-7, with D possibly matching TRBD1 (5 bases). The length of the CDR3 is 11 residues. With 6 bases removed from V and 3 bases from J, the gap between germline ends came to 6 bases. In germline, CDR1 is MNHEY, CDR2 SMNVEV (reference sequence). The CDR3 sequence: CASSQGYEQYF. The CDR3 nucleotides read TGTGCCAGCAGCCAGGGCTACGAGCAGTACTTC.

The rearrangement uses TRBV5-1 and TRBJ2-3; tentatively, D is TRBD2 (5 bases). The germline gives CDR1 SGHRS, CDR2 YFSETQ. This CDR3 is 14 amino acids long. V lost 6 bases, J lost 4 bases, and 15 bases lay in between. The CDR3: CASNPQIGADTQYF. CDR3 in DNA: TGCGCCAGCAACCCACAGATCGGGGCAGATACGCAGTATTTT.